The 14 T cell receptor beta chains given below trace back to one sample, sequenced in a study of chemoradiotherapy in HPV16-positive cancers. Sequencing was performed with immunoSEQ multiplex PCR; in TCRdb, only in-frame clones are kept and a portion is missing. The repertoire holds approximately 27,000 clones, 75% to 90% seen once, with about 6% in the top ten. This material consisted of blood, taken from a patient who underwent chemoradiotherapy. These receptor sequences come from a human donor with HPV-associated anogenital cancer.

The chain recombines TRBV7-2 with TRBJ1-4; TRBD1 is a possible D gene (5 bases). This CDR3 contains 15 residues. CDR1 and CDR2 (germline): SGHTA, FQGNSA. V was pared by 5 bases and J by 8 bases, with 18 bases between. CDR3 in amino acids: CASSPSPGLGEKLFF. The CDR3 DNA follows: TGTGCCAGCAGCCCCTCTCCAGGGTTAGGCGAAAAACTGTTTTTT.

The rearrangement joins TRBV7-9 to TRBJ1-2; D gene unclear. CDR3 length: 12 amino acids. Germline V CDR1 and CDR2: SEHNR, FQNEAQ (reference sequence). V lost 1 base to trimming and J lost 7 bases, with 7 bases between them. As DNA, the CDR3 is TGTGCCAGCAGCTTAGAAACCTCTGGCTACACCTTC. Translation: CASSLETSGYTF.

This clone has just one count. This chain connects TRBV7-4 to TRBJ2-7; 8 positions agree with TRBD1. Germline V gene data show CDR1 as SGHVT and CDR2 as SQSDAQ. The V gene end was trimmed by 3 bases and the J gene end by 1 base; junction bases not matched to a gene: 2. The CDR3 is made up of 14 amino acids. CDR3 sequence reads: CASSFGQGSYEQYF. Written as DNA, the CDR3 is TGTGCCAGCAGCTTCGGACAGGGATCCTACGAGCAGTACTTC.

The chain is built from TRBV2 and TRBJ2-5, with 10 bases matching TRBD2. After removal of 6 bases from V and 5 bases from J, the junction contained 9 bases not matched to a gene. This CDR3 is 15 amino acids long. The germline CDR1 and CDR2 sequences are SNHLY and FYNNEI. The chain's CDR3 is CASRPGTSVKETQYF. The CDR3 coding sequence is TGTGCCAGCAGGCCAGGGACTAGCGTAAAGGAGACCCAGTACTTC.

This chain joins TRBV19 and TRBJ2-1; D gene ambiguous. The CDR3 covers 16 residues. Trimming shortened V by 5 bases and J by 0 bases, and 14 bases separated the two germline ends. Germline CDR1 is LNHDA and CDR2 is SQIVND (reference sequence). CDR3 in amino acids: CASSPSTVLSYNEQFF. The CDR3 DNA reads TGTGCCAGTAGTCCCAGCACGGTACTCTCCTACAATGAGCAGTTCTTC.

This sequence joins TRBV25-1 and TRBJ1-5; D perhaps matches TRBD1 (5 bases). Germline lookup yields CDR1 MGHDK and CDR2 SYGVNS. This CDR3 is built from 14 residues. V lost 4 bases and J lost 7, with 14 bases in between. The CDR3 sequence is CASSGGPWGQPQHF. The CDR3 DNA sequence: TGTGCCAGCAGTGGGGGACCTTGGGGCCAGCCCCAGCATTTT.

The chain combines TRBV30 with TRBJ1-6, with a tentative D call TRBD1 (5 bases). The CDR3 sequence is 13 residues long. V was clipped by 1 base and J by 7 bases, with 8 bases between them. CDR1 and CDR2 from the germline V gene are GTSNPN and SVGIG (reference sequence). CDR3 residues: CAWSGGTNSPLHF. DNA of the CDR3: TGTGCCTGGAGTGGGGGGACCAATTCACCCCTCCACTTT.

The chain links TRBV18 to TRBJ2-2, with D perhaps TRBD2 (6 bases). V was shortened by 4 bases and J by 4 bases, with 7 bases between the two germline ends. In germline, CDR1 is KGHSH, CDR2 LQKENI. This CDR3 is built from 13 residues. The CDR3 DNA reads TGTGCCAGCTCACTACTAGCCACCGGGGAGCTGTTTTTT. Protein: CASSLLATGELFF.

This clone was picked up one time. The CDR3 nucleotides read TGTGCCAGCAGTGATTTGGACCCCGGGACCCAGTACTTC. This translates into CASSDLDPGTQYF. The V and J genes are TRBV6-1 and TRBJ2-5; D gene unclear. The length of the CDR3 is 13 residues. Trimming cost V 3 bases and J 7 bases, with 12 bases left between them. CDR1 and CDR2 (germline): MNHNS, SASEGT.

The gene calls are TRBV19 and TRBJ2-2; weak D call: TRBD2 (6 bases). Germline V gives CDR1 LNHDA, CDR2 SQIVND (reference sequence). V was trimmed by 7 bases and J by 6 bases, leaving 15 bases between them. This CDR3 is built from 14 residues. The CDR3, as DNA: TGTGCCAGTAAGGTCGGGGGAAGGTCCGGGGAGCTGTTTTTT. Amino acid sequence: CASKVGGRSGELFF.

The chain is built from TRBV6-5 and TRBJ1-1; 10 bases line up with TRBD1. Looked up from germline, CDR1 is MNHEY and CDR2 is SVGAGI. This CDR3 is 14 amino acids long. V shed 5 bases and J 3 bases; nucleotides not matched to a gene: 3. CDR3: CASSTGTGDTEAFF. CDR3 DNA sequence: TGTGCCAGCAGTACCGGGACAGGGGACACTGAAGCTTTCTTT.

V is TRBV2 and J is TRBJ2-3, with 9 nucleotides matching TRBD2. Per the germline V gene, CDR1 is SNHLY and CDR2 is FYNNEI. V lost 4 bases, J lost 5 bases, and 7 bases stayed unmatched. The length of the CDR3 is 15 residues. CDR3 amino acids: CASSVRSGGRDTQYF. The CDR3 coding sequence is TGTGCCAGCAGTGTACGTAGCGGGGGTAGAGATACGCAGTATTTT. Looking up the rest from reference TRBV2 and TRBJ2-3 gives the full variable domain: EPEVTQTPSHQVTQMGQEVILRCVPISNHLYFYWYRQILGQKVEFLVSFYNNEISEKSEIFDDQFSVERPDGSNFTLKIRSTKLEDSAMYFCASSVRSGGRDTQYFGPGTRLTVL.

Here the CDR3 DNA reads TGTGCCAGCAGCTTAGAGATCGCGGGGGGCACAGATACGCAGTATTTT. Translation: CASSLEIAGGTDTQYF. The chain joins TRBV7-9 to TRBJ2-3; 7 nucleotides agree with TRBD2. Per germline, CDR1 SEHNR and CDR2 FQNEAQ (reference sequence). The CDR3 consists of 16 residues. V shed 1 base and J 1 base; nucleotides not matched to a gene: 5.

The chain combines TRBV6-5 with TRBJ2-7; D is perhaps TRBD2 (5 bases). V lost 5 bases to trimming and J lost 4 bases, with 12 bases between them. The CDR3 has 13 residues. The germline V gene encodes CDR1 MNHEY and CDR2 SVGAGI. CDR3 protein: CASSPGTQYEQYF. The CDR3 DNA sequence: TGTGCCAGCAGTCCGGGAACCCAATACGAGCAGTACTTC.